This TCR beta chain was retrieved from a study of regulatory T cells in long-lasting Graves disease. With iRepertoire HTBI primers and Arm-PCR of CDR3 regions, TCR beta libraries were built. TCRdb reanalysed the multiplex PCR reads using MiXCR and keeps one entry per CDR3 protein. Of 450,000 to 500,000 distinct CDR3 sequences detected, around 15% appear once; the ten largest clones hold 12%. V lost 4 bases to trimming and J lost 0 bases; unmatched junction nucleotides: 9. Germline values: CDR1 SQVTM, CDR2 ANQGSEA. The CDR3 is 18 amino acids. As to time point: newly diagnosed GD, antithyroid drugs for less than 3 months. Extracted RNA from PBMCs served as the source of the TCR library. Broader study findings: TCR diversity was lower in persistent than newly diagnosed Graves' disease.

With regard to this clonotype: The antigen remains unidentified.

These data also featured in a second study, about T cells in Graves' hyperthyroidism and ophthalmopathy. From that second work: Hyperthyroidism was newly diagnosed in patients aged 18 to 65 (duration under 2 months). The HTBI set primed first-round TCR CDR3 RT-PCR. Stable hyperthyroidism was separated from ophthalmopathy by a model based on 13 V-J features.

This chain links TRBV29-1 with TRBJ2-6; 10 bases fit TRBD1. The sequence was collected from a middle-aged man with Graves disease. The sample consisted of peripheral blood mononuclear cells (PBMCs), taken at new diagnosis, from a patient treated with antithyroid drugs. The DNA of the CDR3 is TGCAGCGTTGTTAAGCTTGGGACAGGGGTCTCTGGGGCCAACGTCCTGACTTTC. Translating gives CSVVKLGTGVSGANVLTF.